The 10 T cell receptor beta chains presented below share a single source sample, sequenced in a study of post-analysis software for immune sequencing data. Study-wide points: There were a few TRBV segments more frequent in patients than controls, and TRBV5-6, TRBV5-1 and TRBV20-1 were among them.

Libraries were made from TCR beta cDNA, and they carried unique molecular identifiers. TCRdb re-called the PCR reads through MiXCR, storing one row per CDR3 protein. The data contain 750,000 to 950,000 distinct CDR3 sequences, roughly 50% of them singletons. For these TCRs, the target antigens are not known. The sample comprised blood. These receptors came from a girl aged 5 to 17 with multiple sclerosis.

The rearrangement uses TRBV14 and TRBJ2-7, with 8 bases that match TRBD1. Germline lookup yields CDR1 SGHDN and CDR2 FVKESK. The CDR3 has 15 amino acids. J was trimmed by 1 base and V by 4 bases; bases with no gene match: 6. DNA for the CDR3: TGTGCCAGCAGCCCGTGGACAGGGCGATCCTACGAGCAGTACTTC. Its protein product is CASSPWTGRSYEQYF.

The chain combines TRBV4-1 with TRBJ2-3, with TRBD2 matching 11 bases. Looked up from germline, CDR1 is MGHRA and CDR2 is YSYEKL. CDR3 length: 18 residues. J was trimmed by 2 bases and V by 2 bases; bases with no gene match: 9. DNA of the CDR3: TGCGCCAGCAGCCAATTCCTGACTAGCGGGGCCCACACAGATACGCAGTATTTT. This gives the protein CASSQFLTSGAHTDTQYF.

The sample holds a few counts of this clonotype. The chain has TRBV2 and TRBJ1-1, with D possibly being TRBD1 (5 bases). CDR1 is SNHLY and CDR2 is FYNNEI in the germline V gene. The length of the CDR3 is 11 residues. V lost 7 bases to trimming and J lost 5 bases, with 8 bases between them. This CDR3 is CASIGVTEAFF. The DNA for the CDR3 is TGTGCCAGCATAGGGGTAACTGAAGCTTTCTTT.

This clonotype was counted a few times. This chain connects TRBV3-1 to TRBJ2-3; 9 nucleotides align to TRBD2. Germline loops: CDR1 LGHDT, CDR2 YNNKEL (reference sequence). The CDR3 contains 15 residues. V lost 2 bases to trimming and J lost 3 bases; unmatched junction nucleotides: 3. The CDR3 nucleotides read TGTGCCAGCAGCCAACCTAGCGGGGTTACAGATACGCAGTATTTT. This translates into CASSQPSGVTDTQYF.

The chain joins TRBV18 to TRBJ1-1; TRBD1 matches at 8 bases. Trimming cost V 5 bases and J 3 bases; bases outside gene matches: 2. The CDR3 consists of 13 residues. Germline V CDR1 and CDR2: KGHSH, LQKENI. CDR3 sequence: CASSEQGDTEAFF. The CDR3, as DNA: TGTGCCAGCTCAGAACAGGGGGACACTGAAGCTTTCTTT.

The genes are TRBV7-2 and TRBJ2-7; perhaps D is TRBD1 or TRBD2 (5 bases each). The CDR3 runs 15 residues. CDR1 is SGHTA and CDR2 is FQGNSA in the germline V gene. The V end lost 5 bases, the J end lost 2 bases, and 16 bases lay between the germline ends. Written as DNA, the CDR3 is TGTGCCAGCAGCCGGATAGGGACGCAGACCTACGAGCAGTACTTC. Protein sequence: CASSRIGTQTYEQYF.

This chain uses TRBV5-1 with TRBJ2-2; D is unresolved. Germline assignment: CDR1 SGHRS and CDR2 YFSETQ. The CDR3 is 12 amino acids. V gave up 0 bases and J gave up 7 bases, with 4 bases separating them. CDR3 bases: TGCGCCAGCAGCTTGGCCGGCGGGGAGCTGTTTTTT. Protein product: CASSLAGGELFF.

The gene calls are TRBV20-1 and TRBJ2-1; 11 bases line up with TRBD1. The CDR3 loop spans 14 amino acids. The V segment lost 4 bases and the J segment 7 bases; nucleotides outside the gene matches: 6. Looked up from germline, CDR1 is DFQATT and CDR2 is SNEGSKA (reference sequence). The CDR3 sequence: CSATWDRGRNEQFF. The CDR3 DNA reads TGCAGTGCTACCTGGGACAGGGGGAGGAATGAGCAGTTCTTC.

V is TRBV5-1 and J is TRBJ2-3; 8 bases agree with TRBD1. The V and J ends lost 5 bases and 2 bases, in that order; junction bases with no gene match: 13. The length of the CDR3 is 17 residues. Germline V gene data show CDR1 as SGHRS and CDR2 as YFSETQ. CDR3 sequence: CASRRSQGALNTDTQYF. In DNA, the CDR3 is TGCGCCAGCAGAAGAAGCCAGGGGGCGTTAAACACAGATACGCAGTATTTT. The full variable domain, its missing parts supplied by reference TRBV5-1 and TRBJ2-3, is KAGVTQTPRYLIKTRGQQVTLSCSPISGHRSVSWYQQTPGQGLQFLFEYFSETQRNKGNFPGRFSGRQFSNSRSEMNVSTLELGDSALYLCASRRSQGALNTDTQYFGPGTRLTVL.

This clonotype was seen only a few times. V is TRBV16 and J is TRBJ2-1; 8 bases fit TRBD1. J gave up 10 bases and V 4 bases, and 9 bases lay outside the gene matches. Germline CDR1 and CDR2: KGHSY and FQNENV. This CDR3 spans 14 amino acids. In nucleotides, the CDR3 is TGTGCCAGCAGCCCGTTCTCAGGGGGCTTGGAGCAGTTCTTC. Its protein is CASSPFSGGLEQFF.